A single sample gave rise to the 21 T cell receptor beta chains below, sequenced in a study of cytomegalovirus exposure and HLA in healthy donors. It was with 60 Vbeta and 13 Jbeta primers that the PCR ran. Data came from immunoSEQ multiplex PCR; TCRdb stores just in-frame clones and leaves some out. The top ten clones hold around 15% of a sample with about 120,000 clones, around 69% of them seen once. Sample: PBMCs. These receptor sequences come from a man in his forties or fifties in good health and CMV-seropositive.

CDR3 sequence: CASSKVGSSYEQYF. The CDR3 DNA reads as TGTGCCAGCAGCAAAGTGGGCAGCTCCTACGAGCAGTACTTC. The genes are TRBV21-1 and TRBJ2-5; the D call TRBD1 from the table was never checked on the DNA. Judging by the DNA end, TRBJ2-7 fits better; the J call may be wrong. TRBV21-1 has pseudogene status. This CDR3 region has 14 residues.

V and J are TRBV7-9 and TRBJ2-5, with 7 bases identical to TRBD1. Judging by the DNA end, TRBJ2-7 fits better; the J call may be wrong. The CDR3 length is 13 residues. CDR1 is SEHNR, CDR2 FQNEAQ, per germline (reference sequence). CDR3 DNA sequence: TGTGCCAGCAGGTGGGACAGCTCCTACGAGCAGTACTTC. Its translation: CASRWDSSYEQYF.

The chain combines TRBV27 with TRBJ1-2, with 8 positions matching TRBD1. The J segment lost 1 base and the V segment lost 4 bases, leaving 2 bases of the junction unmatched. This CDR3 spans 14 amino acids. Germline V gives CDR1 MNHEY, CDR2 SMNVEV (reference sequence). The CDR3 spells CASSYDRGNYGYTF. The CDR3 DNA is TGTGCCAGCAGTTACGACAGGGGTAACTATGGCTACACCTTC.

The CDR3 here is CASSPWTSGPTYEQYF. CDR3 sequence (DNA): TGCGCCAGCAGCCCCTGGACTAGCGGGCCAACCTACGAGCAGTACTTC. The rearrangement uses TRBV5-1 and TRBJ2-7, with 11 bases fitting TRBD2. Losses at the gene ends were 4 bases for V and 2 bases for J; bases not matched to a gene: 8. This CDR3 is 16 amino acids long. CDR1 and CDR2 from the germline V gene are SGHRS and YFSETQ.

The V call is TRBV10-3, the J call TRBJ2-7; unclear D gene. The germline CDR1 and CDR2 sequences are ENHRY and SYGVKD. V was trimmed by 2 bases and J by 4 bases, leaving 9 bases between them. The CDR3 consists of 13 residues. CDR3 residues: CAISEADGYEQYF. The CDR3 DNA is TGTGCCATCAGTGAGGCGGATGGGTACGAGCAGTACTTC.

The chain is built from TRBV28 and TRBJ2-2, with 10 bases aligning to TRBD2. The CDR3 extends over 15 amino acids. CDR1 is MDHEN, CDR2 SYDVKM, per germline. V lost 2 bases to trimming and J lost 5 bases; unmatched junction nucleotides: 2. CDR3: CASSLEAGGTGELFF. CDR3 in DNA: TGTGCCAGCAGTTTAGAAGCGGGAGGGACCGGGGAGCTGTTTTTT. The variable domain in full, with the rest retrieved from reference TRBV28 and TRBJ2-2, is DVKVTQSSRYLVKRTGEKVFLECVQDMDHENMFWYRQDPGLGLRLIYFSYDVKMKEKGDIPEGYSVSREKKERFSLILESASTNQTSMYLCASSLEAGGTGELFFGEGSRLTVL.

The sample holds one count of this clone. The rearrangement uses TRBV11-2 and TRBJ1-2; D uncertain. V shed 7 bases and J shed 2 bases, with 11 bases lying between them. CDR1 is SGHAT, CDR2 FQNNGV, per germline. CDR3 length equals 13 residues. CDR3 bases: TGTGCCAGCACCCACTCCGCCAACTATGGCTACACCTTC. Translation gives CASTHSANYGYTF.

V usage is TRBV6-5 and J usage is TRBJ2-1, with 10 bases matching TRBD2. The CDR3 loop spans 16 amino acids. After removal of 2 bases from V and 6 bases from J, the junction contained 7 bases not matched to a gene. Germline CDR1 is MNHEY and CDR2 is SVGAGI. CDR3 nucleotide sequence: TGTGCCAGCAGTTACCGGGTAGCGGGGGGACCCAATGAGCAGTTCTTC. This encodes CASSYRVAGGPNEQFF.

In its sample, this clone was seen a few times. V and J are TRBV13 and TRBJ2-3; TRBD2 might be the D (5 bases). Per the germline V gene, CDR1 is PRHDT and CDR2 is FYEKMQ (reference sequence). CDR3 length equals 15 residues. Trimming took 0 bases from V and 4 from J, leaving 11 bases between them. CDR3 loop: CASSLGGTRADTQYF. CDR3 bases: TGTGCCAGCAGCTTAGGAGGTACTAGGGCAGATACGCAGTATTTT.

The V gene is TRBV28, the J gene TRBJ1-1, with D hard to call. This CDR3 contains 15 residues. CDR1 is MDHEN and CDR2 is SYDVKM in the germline V gene. V lost 1 base and J lost 0, with 9 bases in between. The CDR3 region is CASSLFRRLNTEAFF. The CDR3 bases are TGTGCCAGCAGTTTATTTCGGCGGCTGAACACTGAAGCTTTCTTT.

The chain is built from TRBV19 and TRBJ2-7; D is possibly TRBD1 (6 bases). Germline V gene lookup returns CDR1 LNHDA and CDR2 SQIVND (reference sequence). The CDR3 runs to 14 residues. Trimming removed 2 bases at V and 5 bases at J, with 13 bases between. This chain's CDR3 is CASSISTGFNEQYF. CDR3 in DNA: TGTGCCAGTAGTATAAGCACAGGGTTTAACGAGCAGTACTTC.

The chain uses TRBV2 and TRBJ1-5, with a tentative D call TRBD1 (5 bases). Germline CDR1 reads SNHLY; CDR2 reads FYNNEI. The ends were cut back, 6 bases at V and 6 bases at J, with 9 bases in the middle. The CDR3 totals 12 residues. In DNA, the CDR3 is TGTGCCAGCAGCAGGGTAACTCAGCCCCAGCATTTT. Its translation: CASSRVTQPQHF. Combining the CDR3 with reference TRBV2 and TRBJ1-5 gives the whole variable domain EPEVTQTPSHQVTQMGQEVILRCVPISNHLYFYWYRQILGQKVEFLVSFYNNEISEKSEIFDDQFSVERPDGSNFTLKIRSTKLEDSAMYFCASSRVTQPQHFGDGTRLSIL.

This clone was detected a few times. CDR3 coding DNA: TGTGCCAGCAGTGACTCGGGACTTTCCACCGGGGAGCTGTTTTTT. This codes for CASSDSGLSTGELFF. The chain couples TRBV6-4 to TRBJ2-2; TRBD2 is a possible D gene (6 bases). The germline CDR1 and CDR2 sequences are MRHNA and SNTAGT. Trimming stripped 0 bases from V and 4 bases from J, with 9 bases between. The CDR3 length is 15 residues.

The chain links TRBV5-1 to TRBJ2-1; TRBD2 aligns across 11 bases. CDR3 size: 15 residues. V lost 7 bases and J lost 9; bases outside the gene matches: 12. The germline gives CDR1 SGHRS, CDR2 YFSETQ. CDR3 residues: CASYLTSGSDSEQFF. As DNA, the CDR3 is TGCGCCAGCTACTTAACTAGCGGGAGCGACAGTGAGCAGTTCTTC.

This chain uses TRBV29-1 with TRBJ1-2, with 9 bases fitting TRBD1. The trim removed 7 bases at V and 2 bases at J, leaving 5 bases unmatched. The CDR3 totals 13 residues. Germline CDR1 and CDR2: SQVTM and ANQGSEA. CDR3 nucleotides: TGCAGCGCCGGGACAGGGATAAACTATGGCTACACCTTC. As protein: CSAGTGINYGYTF.

The V call is TRBV11-3, the J call TRBJ2-5; 8 bases agree with TRBD2. This CDR3 is built from 14 residues. The trim removed 4 bases at V and 5 bases at J, leaving 6 bases unmatched. Germline CDR1 SGHNT, CDR2 YENEEA. The CDR3 bases are TGTGCCAGCAGCTCGGGACTAGTGCCGGAGACCCAGTACTTC. It codes for CASSSGLVPETQYF.

Turning to this clone: The junction does not match germline at one end; this may be a read error. The chain has TRBV7-9 and TRBJ2-1; 9 nucleotides line up with TRBD2. CDR3 length: 18 residues. Germline CDR1 SEHNR, CDR2 FQNEAQ (reference sequence). CDR3 in DNA: TGTTCCAGCAGCCGCGACGAGCGGGGGGTGAGGGATACCGATGAGCAGTTCTTC. Translation: CSSSRDERGVRDTDEQFF.

This clone was seen more than once but under ten times. The V call is TRBV7-9, the J call TRBJ2-1, with unresolved D. V lost 5 bases and J 5 bases, leaving 7 bases between the germline ends. CDR1 is SEHNR and CDR2 is FQNEAQ in the germline V gene (reference sequence). The CDR3 consists of 12 residues. The CDR3 DNA reads as TGTGCCAGCAGCAGAAGAGACAATGAGCAGTTCTTC. This translates into CASSRRDNEQFF.

This clone turned up a few times. V usage is TRBV7-2 and J usage is TRBJ2-1; 7 bases are shared with TRBD2. The germline gives CDR1 SGHTA, CDR2 FQGNSA. CDR3 length equals 15 residues. The V and J ends lost 3 bases and 2 bases, in that order; junction bases with no gene match: 4. This CDR3 is CASSFAGVTYNEQFF. The CDR3 DNA is TGTGCCAGCAGCTTCGCGGGAGTAACCTACAATGAGCAGTTCTTC. Drawing the rest from reference TRBV7-2 and TRBJ2-1, the complete variable domain is GAGVSQSPSNKVTEKGKDVELRCDPISGHTALYWYRQSLGQGLEFLIYFQGNSAPDKSGLPSDRFSAERTGGSVSTLTIQRTQQEDSAVYLCASSFAGVTYNEQFFGPGTRLTVL.

The chain recombines TRBV5-6 with TRBJ2-3, with 10 bases lining up with TRBD2. Unmatched junction bases numbered 9, after V lost 0 bases and J lost 5 bases. CDR3 length: 17 amino acids. The germline CDR1 and CDR2 sequences are SGHDT and YYEEEE. The CDR3 DNA reads as TGTGCCAGCAGCTTGGTCGGAGCGGGAGGGCCTATAGATACGCAGTATTTT. Encoded protein: CASSLVGAGGPIDTQYF.

The J gene is TRBJ2-7, the V gene TRBV28, with a tentative D call TRBD1 (6 bases). The CDR3 covers 16 residues. Trimming cost V 6 bases and J 0 bases, with 18 bases left between them. Germline CDR1 reads MDHEN; CDR2 reads SYDVKM. The DNA for the CDR3 is TGTGCCAGCAGGGGCAGTGGGGGCCGACGCTCCTACGAGCAGTACTTC. It encodes CASRGSGGRRSYEQYF.